This TCR beta chain was captured in a study of long-term antiretroviral therapy in people with HIV (dated by TCRdb to between 2021 and 2024). For the study in its entirety: Collection of the earliest samples took place about a decade ahead of the 2015 WHO recommendation for immediate ART, at a time when ART was typically delayed until CD4 counts fell. A retrospective serial study tested whether ART initiation and durable HIV suppression were associated with changes in peripheral blood TRB repertoire composition and diversity. Test extractions of a monoclonal T-cell line alongside approximately 34 polyclonal samples showed no cross-contamination during QIAcube processing. Of the roughly 31 participants with HIV, ten to eleven were female. A total of around 190 cryopreserved PBMC samples came from 25 to 35 adults with confirmed HIV infection and were collected serially over a mean of about six years (range 1-12). Summary of the overall study and its limitations: CDR3 length ranges in HIV repertoires were narrower than in controls, and network structure suggested an antigen-experienced repertoire with only a slight naive shift after ART. Starting ART was linked to a significant rise in TRB diversity, yet even after long-term ART the diversity remained significantly lower than in transplant donor controls. The samples span the years 2004 to 2017, and the ART regimens used at that time may not be as effective as current regimens. Because pre-ART samples had limited cell numbers, profiling was done on unsorted PBMC rather than on sorted CD4+ and CD8+ T cells. Because PBMC availability was limited, only the TCR beta chain was sequenced, with no alpha chain pairing. Inferences about post-ART repertoire changes are limited because no data were available on ART adherence, viral resistance or therapy changes. The repertoire was dominated across all time points by expanded TRB clones identified before ART initiation, although this dominance was seen to fluctuate and to decrease in many PLHIV after ART.

In regard to this clone: Its antigen is unknown. Base qualities are not recorded, but no much larger clone differs from it by a single base.

Sequencing of the TRB variable region was done with the immunoSEQ hsTCRB v3.0 assay at survey level resolution. A depth of roughly 35,000-55,000 T-cell genomes per sample was targeted for TRB sequencing. Pooled TRB libraries were sequenced on an Illumina MiSeq with a v3 150-cycle kit. Regarding the original processing steps: Analysis of repertoires was carried out in R inside a reproducible Nextflow workflow spanning QC, data transformation and analysis. Custom analyses were implemented in LymphoSeq2, an R package for AIRR-Seq data exploration. Four samples that yielded fewer than 5000 total TRB sequences were excluded, so that some 190 HIV repertoires were analyzed. Of the approximately 190 retained HIV repertoires, approximately 60 were collected before and roughly 130 after ART initiation. Each repertoire was downsampled to 5000 TRB nucleotide sequences, and summary statistics were averaged across 100 downsampling iterations. Only TRB sequences with CDR3 regions of at least seven amino acids were retained for analysis. Diversity was assessed using a clonality score derived from Shannon entropy and using the Gini coefficient. In repertoire networks, the top 5000 CDR3 amino acid sequences were linked whenever an edit distance of one separated two sequences. Antigen specificity groups and MHC restriction were predicted for TRB CDR3 amino acid sequences with GLIPH2. CDR3 amino acid sequences were matched against VDJdb and McPAS-TCR to flag known CMV, EBV, HIV or tissue antigen associations. Pre-ART, post-ART and control groups were compared with Wilcoxon signed-rank tests and Holm-Bonferroni correction. TCRdb's version of the immuneACCESS table is confined to in-frame rearrangements and falls short of the full clone set. An unresolved V gene accounts for under half of the shortfall where checked; the remainder is of unknown origin. The V and J calls and the clone size are those of that table, but D and trimming were determined from the DNA. The sample contains roughly 17,000 clones, roughly 81% of them found a single time. Jointly, the top ten make up roughly 5.2% of the sample.

Participants were included only if at least one PBMC sample before ART initiation and at least two post-ART samples were available. Treatment was received in the United States of America by all participants with HIV. Cryopreserved samples of about 0.95-11 million PBMC were thawed and washed before DNA extraction. At the time of the earliest PBMC sample, participants with HIV were aged between 23 and 54 years. Per participant, PBMC samples came from 1-4 timepoints prior to ART initiation and 2-8 timepoints following ART initiation, for a median of 7 samples. For every participant, serial HIV viral load, CD4+ T-cell count, ART history and demographic data were obtained. Using a Qiagen kit on a QIAcube, genomic DNA was extracted from unsorted PBMC, with samples processed in batches of 12. The sequenced sample was unsorted PBMCs, obtained 0.5 years after starting antiretroviral therapy. The origin of this receptor is a middle-aged woman with HIV.

The DNA sequence is given as TGTGCCAGCCATTATTCTAGGGTGTACAATGAGCAGTTCTTC. Translated, it reads CASHYSRVYNEQFF. The rearrangement combines TRBV6-6 with TRBJ2-1; no D gene is confidently identified. CDR1 and CDR2 were assigned from the germline V gene (reference sequence) as MNHNY and SVGAGI. The CDR3 starts with the cysteine, ends with the phenylalanine, and has 14 residues. Only CDR3 DNA is held: 42 bases, read in frame from base 1. Deletion took 8 bases off V and 4 bases off J, with a span of 15 bases between the germline ends.